These 15 T cell receptor beta chains were all obtained from the same sample, sequenced in a study of blood T cell repertoires in COVID-19. Assay used: immunoSEQ multiplex PCR; TCRdb lists only in-frame clones, some missing. The repertoire has about 350,000 clones, 75% to 90% of them found once; the top ten carry around 7.5%. The sample was peripheral blood. The receptors stem from a woman aged 55-75 years with COVID-19, enrolled during active disease.

V is TRBV5-5 and J is TRBJ2-7; 9 bases fit TRBD1. In germline, CDR1 is SGHKS, CDR2 YYEKEE (reference sequence). V lost 4 bases and J lost 3; bases outside the gene matches: 5. The CDR3 spans 14 residues. CDR3 nucleotide sequence: TGTGCCAGCAGCATCGGGGACAGGGTCTACGAGCAGTACTTC. It encodes CASSIGDRVYEQYF.

The V and J genes are TRBV10-3 and TRBJ2-7, with 9 bases matching TRBD1. The CDR3 has 14 amino acids. Germline values: CDR1 ENHRY, CDR2 SYGVKD. J lost 5 bases, V lost 1 base, and 3 bases had no gene match. DNA of the CDR3: TGTGCCATCAGTGAGTGGGGACAGGGAGACGAGCAGTACTTC. Amino acids: CAISEWGQGDEQYF.

This clone was seen only once. J is TRBJ1-6 and V is TRBV9, with D hard to call. The CDR3 loop spans 13 amino acids. With 0 bases removed from V and 10 bases from J, the gap between germline ends came to 8 bases. The V gene's germline CDR1 is SGDLS and CDR2 YYNGEE. The DNA of the CDR3 is TGTGCCAGCAGCGTAGGAGGTTCCTCACCCCTCCACTTT. Protein product: CASSVGGSSPLHF.

The chain combines TRBV11-1 with TRBJ2-3; possibly TRBD2 for D (6 bases). CDR1 SGHAT and CDR2 FQDESV come from the germline V gene (reference sequence). Trimming removed 6 bases from V and 2 bases from J, with 15 bases in between. The CDR3 runs 15 residues. The CDR3 bases are TGTGCCAGCAGAACCCAAGCGGGCTTCACAGATACGCAGTATTTT. Translated: CASRTQAGFTDTQYF. The full variable domain, completed using reference TRBV11-1 and TRBJ2-3, is EAEVAQSPRYKITEKSQAVAFWCDPISGHATLYWYRQILGQGPELLVQFQDESVVDDSQLPKDRFSAERLKGVDSTLKIQPAELGDSAMYLCASRTQAGFTDTQYFGPGTRLTVL.

The V and J genes are TRBV5-6 and TRBJ2-1; D gene ambiguous. Germline V gene sequence: CDR1 SGHDT, CDR2 YYEEEE. This CDR3 has 16 residues. The V end lost 4 bases, the J end lost 0 bases, and 14 bases lay between the germline ends. The CDR3 spells CASSNELSSSYNEQFF. The CDR3 DNA reads as TGTGCCAGCAGCAACGAGTTGTCGAGCTCCTACAATGAGCAGTTCTTC.

The rearrangement uses TRBV3-1 (or the pseudogene TRBV3-2) and TRBJ2-1; D might be TRBD2 (6 bases). Germline lookup yields CDR1 LGHDT and CDR2 YNNKEL (reference sequence). There are 14 residues in the CDR3. V lost 6 bases to trimming and J lost 3 bases, with 12 bases between them. CDR3 DNA: TGTGCCAGCAGAGGCGGGGCGGTCTACAATGAGCAGTTCTTC. Amino acids: CASRGGAVYNEQFF.

This chain uses TRBV7-3 with TRBJ2-1; the match to TRBD2 covers 9 bases. The CDR3 is made up of 17 amino acids. V lost 0 bases to trimming and J lost 9 bases; unmatched junction nucleotides: 12. Germline loops: CDR1 SGHTA, CDR2 FQGTGA. The CDR3 bases are TGTGCCAGCAGCTTAACCCCAGGGGCTAGCGGGGTGGGTGAGCAGTTCTTC. Translation: CASSLTPGASGVGEQFF.

The rearrangement links TRBV11-3 to TRBJ1-6; the match to TRBD1 covers 8 bases. With 3 bases clipped from V and 6 bases from J, the junction kept 7 bases outside the gene matches. The CDR3 covers 16 residues. The germline gives CDR1 SGHNT, CDR2 YENEEA. The CDR3, as DNA: TGTGCCAGCAGCTTGGGGACAGGAGCCCCTAATTCACCCCTCCACTTT. It yields the protein CASSLGTGAPNSPLHF.

V gene TRBV3-1 (or the pseudogene TRBV3-2) combines with J gene TRBJ1-4; D gene uncertain. Trimming took off 1 base at V and 8 bases at J, with 14 bases between the two ends. The germline gives CDR1 LGHDT, CDR2 YNNKEL (reference sequence). The CDR3 has 15 amino acids. The CDR3 spells CASSQAFDPREKLFF. The CDR3 bases are TGTGCCAGCAGCCAAGCGTTCGACCCGAGGGAAAAACTGTTTTTT.

The CDR3 sequence: CATSRESMSPLKLFF. The CDR3 DNA follows: TGTGCCACCAGCAGAGAGAGTATGAGCCCACTGAAACTGTTTTTT. The chain employs TRBV15 and TRBJ1-4; no reliable D call. Germline V CDR1 and CDR2: LNHNV, YYDKDF (reference sequence). This CDR3 is 15 amino acids long. Between the trimmed V and J ends, which lost 0 bases and 11 bases, there was a span of 16 bases.

The V call is TRBV5-6, the J call TRBJ1-2; D is uncertain. The CDR3 runs to 12 residues. CDR1 is SGHDT, CDR2 YYEEEE, per germline. V lost 7 bases to trimming and J lost 3 bases, with 10 bases between them. CDR3: CASAGGHYGYTF. CDR3 DNA sequence: TGTGCCAGCGCGGGAGGGCACTATGGCTACACCTTC.

The chain carries TRBV10-2 and TRBJ2-2, with 12 bases aligning to TRBD2. The CDR3 has 15 amino acids. CDR1 and CDR2 from the germline V gene are WSHSY and SAAADI. V shed 8 bases, J shed 7 bases, and the junction held 8 bases outside the gene matches. CDR3 in amino acids: CASRLAGAQDGELFF. The CDR3 nucleotides are TGCGCCAGCCGACTAGCGGGGGCCCAGGACGGGGAGCTGTTTTTT.

This rearrangement joins TRBV5-6 to TRBJ1-5; the match to TRBD1 covers 8 bases. CDR1 SGHDT and CDR2 YYEEEE come from the germline V gene. CDR3 length: 15 amino acids. V shed 4 bases, J shed 4 bases, and the junction held 7 bases outside the gene matches. For the CDR3, the DNA is TGTGCCAGCAGCCTGGACAGGGCTGGTAATCAGCCCCAGCATTTT. Protein sequence: CASSLDRAGNQPQHF.

This chain uses TRBV19 with TRBJ1-5; 8 nucleotides line up with TRBD1. CDR1 is LNHDA, CDR2 SQIVND, per germline (reference sequence). The CDR3 runs to 15 residues. V lost 5 bases and J lost 9; bases outside the gene matches: 12. The CDR3 region has the DNA TGTGCCAGTAGTTCCGGGACAGGAGTTTTCTGGCCCCAGCATTTT. As protein: CASSSGTGVFWPQHF.

The rearrangement joins TRBV9 to TRBJ1-1; D possibly corresponds to TRBD1 (5 bases). This CDR3 region has 15 residues. V lost 2 bases to trimming and J lost 6 bases, with 17 bases between them. Per the germline V gene, CDR1 is SGDLS and CDR2 is YYNGEE. The CDR3 DNA reads TGTGCCAGCAGCGTCGGGCAGGGTGGGGCGGCTGAAGCTTTCTTT. It specifies CASSVGQGGAAEAFF. The complete variable domain, with remaining parts taken from reference TRBV9 and TRBJ1-1, reads DSGVTQTPKHLITATGQRVTLRCSPRSGDLSVYWYQQSLDQGLQFLIQYYNGEERAKGNILERFSAQQFPDLHSELNLSSLELGDSALYFCASSVGQGGAAEAFFGQGTRLTVV.